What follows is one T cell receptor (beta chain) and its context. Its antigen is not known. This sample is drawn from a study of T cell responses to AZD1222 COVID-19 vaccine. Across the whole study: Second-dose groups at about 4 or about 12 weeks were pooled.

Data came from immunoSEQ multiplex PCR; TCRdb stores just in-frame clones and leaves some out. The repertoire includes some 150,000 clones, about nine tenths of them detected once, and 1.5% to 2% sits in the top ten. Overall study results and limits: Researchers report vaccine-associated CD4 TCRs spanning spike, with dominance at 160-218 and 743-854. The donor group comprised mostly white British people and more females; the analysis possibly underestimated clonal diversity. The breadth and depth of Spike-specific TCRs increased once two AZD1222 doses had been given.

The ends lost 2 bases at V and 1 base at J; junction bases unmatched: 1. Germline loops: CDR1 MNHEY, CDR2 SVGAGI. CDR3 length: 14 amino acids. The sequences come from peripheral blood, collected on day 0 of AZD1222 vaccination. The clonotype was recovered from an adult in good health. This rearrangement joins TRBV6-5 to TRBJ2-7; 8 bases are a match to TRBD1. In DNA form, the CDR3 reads TGTGCCAGCAGTTACCAGGGGGCGTCCTACGAGCAGTACTTC. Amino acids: CASSYQGASYEQYF.